This entry lists 10 T cell receptor beta chains sequenced from one sample in a study of response to subunit inactivated influenza vaccine. TCRdb used MiXCR to reprocess the RT-PCR reads, holding one entry per CDR3 protein. The sample includes just under 550,000 distinct CDR3 sequences, 20% to 25% of them seen just once. These data were also filed under a second study, of T cells expressing NK-cell markers. That work states: It was by 5'RACE template switching with UMIs that TCR beta cDNA was made.

Sequenced here: CD4+ T cells sorted from PBMCs, sampled 11 to 12 days after vaccination. The receptor set was obtained from a man aged 50 or older who received an inactivated influenza vaccine.

The DNA for the CDR3 is TGTGCCAGCATCCATTCTAGCCAGAACACCGGGGAGCTGTTTTTT. Its protein product is CASIHSSQNTGELFF. V and J are TRBV12-3 or TRBV12-4 and TRBJ2-2; maybe TRBD2 (5 bases). This CDR3 region has 15 residues. V lost 7 bases and J 1 base, leaving 13 bases between the germline ends.

The chain links TRBV29-1 to TRBJ2-7; TRBD2 agrees at 10 bases. Per the germline V gene, CDR1 is SQVTM and CDR2 is ANQGSEA. This CDR3 spans 14 amino acids. V dropped 6 bases and J dropped 5; count of bases not matched to a gene: 10. The CDR3 bases are TGCAGCGTCGAAAATCCGGGACTAGCGAACGAGCAGTACTTC. Translated: CSVENPGLANEQYF.

The rearrangement uses TRBV3-1 and TRBJ1-6; possible D gene TRBD1, 5 bases. The CDR3 consists of 16 residues. V was trimmed by 0 bases and J by 7 bases, leaving 13 bases between them. Germline V gives CDR1 LGHDT, CDR2 YNNKEL (reference sequence). The CDR3 DNA reads TGTGCCAGCAGCCAAGAAGACTTCCAGGGCAATTCACCCCTCCACTTT. Translation gives CASSQEDFQGNSPLHF.

The sample holds a few counts of this clonotype. CDR3 nucleotide sequence: TGTGCCAGCAGTCAAGACTCTTACTCCTACAATGAGCAGTTCTTC. This sequence encodes CASSQDSYSYNEQFF. The chain employs TRBV6-1 and TRBJ2-1, with D unclear. V was shortened by 5 bases and J by 0 bases, with 11 bases between the two germline ends. CDR3 length equals 15 residues. From germline, CDR1 is MNHNS and CDR2 SASEGT.

This sequence joins TRBV12-3 or TRBV12-4 and TRBJ2-3; D possibly corresponds to TRBD1 (6 bases). The V end lost 3 bases, the J end lost 1 base, and 11 bases lay between the germline ends. The CDR3 is 15 amino acids. The CDR3 DNA reads as TGTGCCAGCAGTTTCGGACAGCCACGCACAGATACGCAGTATTTT. It codes for CASSFGQPRTDTQYF.

This sequence joins TRBV10-1 and TRBJ2-2; 9 bases match TRBD1. This CDR3 region has 15 residues. The V gene end was trimmed by 2 bases and the J gene end by 5 bases; junction bases not matched to a gene: 3. Germline values: CDR1 WNHNN, CDR2 SYGVQD (reference sequence). The CDR3 DNA is TGCGCCAGCAGTGAGAACAGGGGGCTGACCGGGGAGCTGTTTTTT. Translating it yields CASSENRGLTGELFF.

The J gene is TRBJ2-1, the V gene TRBV30; 10 positions match TRBD2. V gave up 4 bases and J gave up 1 base; unmatched junction bases: 13. Germline V CDR1 and CDR2: GTSNPN, SVGIG (reference sequence). The CDR3 covers 18 residues. CDR3 protein: CAWKRASGRYKSYNEQFF. In nucleotides, the CDR3 is TGTGCCTGGAAACGGGCTAGCGGGAGATACAAATCCTACAATGAGCAGTTCTTC.

The chain is built from TRBV20-1 and TRBJ1-6; 10 bases map to TRBD1. Germline CDR1 and CDR2: DFQATT and SNEGSKA (reference sequence). J lost 9 bases, V lost 3 bases, and 5 bases had no gene match. The CDR3 is 14 amino acids. The CDR3 DNA reads TGCAGTGCTAGCTCGGGACAGGGGTCTTCACCCCTCCACTTT. This sequence encodes CSASSGQGSSPLHF.

This chain links TRBV7-8 with TRBJ1-4, with 7 bases identical to TRBD1. This CDR3 is built from 17 residues. J was trimmed by 4 bases and V by 1 base; bases with no gene match: 9. Germline loops: CDR1 SGHVS, CDR2 FQNEAQ. The CDR3 region has the DNA TGTGCCAGCAGCTTAGGAATAGGGGGCGGGGGTAATGAAAAACTGTTTTTT. Its translation: CASSLGIGGGGNEKLFF. The entire variable domain, with the rest obtained from reference TRBV7-8 and TRBJ1-4, is as follows: GAGVSQSPRYKVAKRGQDVALRCDPISGHVSLFWYQQALGQGPEFLTYFQNEAQLDKSGLPSDRFFAERPEGSVSTLKIQRTQQEDSAVYLCASSLGIGGGGNEKLFFGSGTQLSVL.

This clonotype came up a few times. The CDR3 reads CASSSLPGGTNEKLFF. CDR3 coding DNA: TGTGCCAGCAGTTCCCTCCCAGGGGGAACTAATGAAAAACTGTTTTTT. The gene calls are TRBV28 and TRBJ1-4; 7 bases fit TRBD1. CDR1 MDHEN and CDR2 SYDVKM come from the germline V gene. Trimming took 4 bases from V and 1 from J; bases not matched to a gene: 6. The CDR3 spans 16 residues.